This is a list of T cell receptor beta chains from one sample in a study of PD-1 and CTLA-4 blockade in melanoma. Profiling relied on immunoSEQ multiplex PCR, and the TCRdb table lists in-frame clones only, not all of them. The sample has about 31,000 clones; about 88% are singletons. This sample comprised CD8+ T cells from peripheral blood, obtained from a patient given anti-PD-1 treatment. The receptors were gathered from a human donor with melanoma. Each CDR3 is given with its conserved first and last residue. D genes are given only for firm matches. The size field is filled for only some rows; it gives once, few, many or a size class.

-	TRBV9	TRBJ1-4	-	TGTGCCAGCAGCGGCCGGGCCCTCAATGAAAAACTGTTTTTT	CASSGRALNEKLFF
-	TRBV14	TRBJ1-4	-	TGTGCCAGCAGCCAAGATTCTAGTGGATTCGAGAAACTGTTTTTT	CASSQDSSGFEKLFF
-	TRBV19	TRBJ1-4	-	TGTGCCAGTAGTGGTCGGGCGGCTAATGAAAAACTGTTTTTT	CASSGRAANEKLFF
medium-sized	TRBV28	TRBJ2-3	TRBD1	TGTGCCAGCAGTTTATTAGGACAGGGGGCGGATACGCAGTATTTT	CASSLLGQGADTQYF
-	TRBV5-5	TRBJ2-1	TRBD2	TGTGCCAGCAGCCGGGGACTAGCGGGTCCAAGGAATGAGCAGTTCTTC	CASSRGLAGPRNEQFF
-	TRBV7-2	TRBJ1-1	-	TGTGCCAGCAGCTTTCGGGAACCGAACACTGAAGCTTTCTTT	CASSFREPNTEAFF
-	TRBV3-1/TRBV3-2	TRBJ1-4	-	TGTGCCAGCAGCCCAGCTACGACATTTCGAGAAAAACTGTTTTTT	CASSPATTFREKLFF
-	TRBV28	TRBJ2-7	-	TGTGCCAGCACCCTCGCCGGCAGCGAGGGATCCTACGAGCAGTACTTC	CASTLAGSEGSYEQYF
-	TRBV5-1	TRBJ1-1	-	TGCGCCAGCAGCTTGCGAAGGGAGAACACTGAAGCTTTCTTT	CASSLRRENTEAFF
once	TRBV13	TRBJ1-4	-	TGTGCCAGCAGCTTAGCCCCTAATGAAAAACTGTTTTTT	CASSLAPNEKLFF
-	TRBV6-5	TRBJ1-2	-	TGTGCCAGCAGTTACTCGGGGTACAGCTATGGCTACACCTTC	CASSYSGYSYGYTF
-	TRBV15	TRBJ2-1	TRBD1	TGTGCCACCAGCAGAGAGGGGGGACAGGCCTACAATGAGCAGTTCTTC	CATSREGGQAYNEQFF
-	TRBV28	TRBJ1-2	-	TGTGCCAGCAGTTTTCCAAATAACTATGGCTACACCTTC	CASSFPNNYGYTF
-	TRBV3-1/TRBV3-2	TRBJ2-1	-	TGTGCCAGCAGCCAGGGGCGGGCATCCTACAATGAGCAGTTCTTC	CASSQGRASYNEQFF
-	TRBV28	TRBJ1-2	-	TGTGCCAGCAGCCCCGCCGACCGGAACTATGGCTACACCTTC	CASSPADRNYGYTF
-	TRBV4-1	TRBJ2-2	-	TGCGCCAGCAGCCAAGTAGGAGTCCTAGTCCGGGAGCTGTTTTTT	CASSQVGVLVRELFF
-	TRBV6-4	TRBJ1-1	-	TGTGCCAGCAGTGATGGGGGGCCTGAAGCTTTCTTT	CASSDGGPEAFF
-	TRBV28	TRBJ1-2	-	TGTGCCAGCAGTTTAGAGGGGGGCTATGGCTACACCTTC	CASSLEGGYGYTF
-	TRBV28	TRBJ1-6	-	TGTGCCAGCAGGGAAGATCCTGGAACCCTCCACTTT	CASREDPGTLHF
-	TRBV28	TRBJ1-5	TRBD1	TGTGCCAGCAGTTTTGGACAGGGAGGTCAGCCCCAGCATTTT	CASSFGQGGQPQHF
-	TRBV3-1/TRBV3-2	TRBJ2-1	TRBD2	TGTGCCAGCAGCCAAGAGGAGGCGAGCGCTAGCGGGGGTAATGAGCAGTTCTTC	CASSQEEASASGGNEQFF
few	TRBV9	TRBJ1-1	TRBD1	TGTGCCAGCAGCGTAGGCTCAGGGGGCCACACTGAAGCTTTCTTT	CASSVGSGGHTEAFF
-	TRBV27	TRBJ1-1	-	TGTGCCAGCAGACTCGGACCGTACACTGAAGCTTTCTTT	CASRLGPYTEAFF
-	TRBV30	TRBJ2-7	-	TGTGCCTGGAGTGAGGCGGTCGAGCAGTACTTC	CAWSEAVEQYF
-	TRBV7-9	TRBJ1-2	-	TGTGCCAGCAGCTTAAGTGACAACTATGGCTACACCTTC	CASSLSDNYGYTF
-	TRBV5-5	TRBJ2-7	TRBD1	TGTGCCAGCAGCTTGAGGAACAGGGGGGCGGAGGAGCAGTACTTC	CASSLRNRGAEEQYF
-	TRBV5-6	TRBJ1-4	-	TGTGCCAGCAGCCTGGTGGGGGGTTCGGATGAAAAACTGTTTTTT	CASSLVGGSDEKLFF
-	TRBV7-2	TRBJ2-2	-	TGTGCCAGCAGCTTAGCCCCCCAGCTCGAGGCCGGGGAGCTGTTTTTT	CASSLAPQLEAGELFF
-	TRBV11-2	TRBJ1-4	-	TGTGCCAGCAGCCCGATGGGAAGGGATGAAAAACTGTTTTTT	CASSPMGRDEKLFF
-	TRBV27	TRBJ1-1	-	TGTGCCAGCAGTTTGGGGGGGTCCACTGAAGCTTTCTTT	CASSLGGSTEAFF
few	TRBV30	TRBJ1-3	TRBD1	TGTGCCTGGGGGACAGGCTCTGGAAACACCATATATTTT	CAWGTGSGNTIYF
-	TRBV7-8	TRBJ1-4	-	TGTGCCAGCAGCTTAGACCTTACGTCCGATCGGGAAAAACTGTTTTTT	CASSLDLTSDREKLFF
-	TRBV19	TRBJ2-7	-	TGTGCCAGTAGTATTCGACTGGACCCATACTACGAGCAGTACTTC	CASSIRLDPYYEQYF
-	TRBV27	TRBJ1-5	-	TGTGCCAGCAGTGGAACACCCGCCGGCAATCAGCCCCAGCATTTT	CASSGTPAGNQPQHF